This T cell receptor beta chain derives from a study of graft-versus-host responses after intestinal transplantation. Overall study results and limits: Detection of GvH clones occurred in recipient marrow, and some had their first appearance in ileum or blood.

From germline, CDR1 is SGHDT and CDR2 YYEEEE. The germline V and J ends were trimmed by 0 bases and 2 bases, with 11 bases remaining between them. The CDR3 is 16 amino acids. Sequencing was performed with immunoSEQ multiplex PCR; in TCRdb, only in-frame clones are kept and a portion is missing. The table lists tens of thousands of clones, about 93% of them singletons. A word on this clone: The antigen is not known.

The sequence derives from a human donor who received an intestinal transplant. The gene calls are TRBV5-6 and TRBJ2-2; maybe TRBD2 (6 bases). The sequencing used unstimulated CD8+ T cells sorted from spleen or lymph node cells, collected before intestinal transplant. In nucleotides, the CDR3 is TGTGCCAGCAGCTTGGCACGGGAGCTTAACACCGGGGAGCTGTTTTTT. Amino acid sequence: CASSLARELNTGELFF.